This T cell receptor beta chain was recovered during a study of blood T cell repertoires in COVID-19. The length of the CDR3 is 14 residues. Trimming removed 5 bases from V and 8 bases from J, with 18 bases in between. Germline assignment: CDR1 SGHVS and CDR2 FQNEAQ. Profiled with immunoSEQ multiplex PCR; TCRdb holds only in-frame clones, not every one. The sample has over 140,000 clones; over 60% are singletons. Sequencing was done on a sample of PBMCs or T cells enriched from blood (not recorded which). The clonotype comes from a woman aged 45-59 years who had recovered from COVID-19. The chain recombines TRBV7-8 with TRBJ1-2; no clear D gene. DNA for the CDR3: TGTGCCAGCAGCCGGTTAGGAGAAGAGCACGGCTACACCTTC. Its translation is CASSRLGEEHGYTF.